The entry that follows covers one T cell receptor beta chain sequence. The antigen is unknown. A junction boundary mismatches the germline segment, possibly from a read error. Germline V lookup: CDR1 SGDLS, CDR2 YYNGEE. This CDR3 comprises 17 residues. This record belongs to a study of cytomegalovirus exposure and HLA in healthy donors. Background on the study: A subsequent analysis reported that the roughly 120 validation repertoires were produced on the same platform that had also been used for the roughly 700 first-cohort repertoires.

The protocol was immunoSEQ multiplex PCR, while the TCRdb copy is restricted to in-frame clones and leaves out a portion. The repertoire includes approximately 240,000 clones, about 93% of them detected once, and more than 1% sits in the top ten. Findings and limits, study-wide: The investigators catalogued 150 or so TCR beta chains as cytomegalovirus-associated. Subsequent analysis revealed that first-cohort TCR clusters tended to co-occur in the 110 or so validation repertoires.

The chain carries TRBV9 and TRBJ2-3, with 8 bases aligning to TRBD2. Material: PBMCs. The clonotype was recovered from a young woman in good health and CMV-seronegative. The CDR3 loop reads CASSVDPQRETADMQYF. For the CDR3, the DNA is TGTGCCAGCAGCGTAGATCCGCAGCGGGAGACAGCAGATATGCAGTATTTT.